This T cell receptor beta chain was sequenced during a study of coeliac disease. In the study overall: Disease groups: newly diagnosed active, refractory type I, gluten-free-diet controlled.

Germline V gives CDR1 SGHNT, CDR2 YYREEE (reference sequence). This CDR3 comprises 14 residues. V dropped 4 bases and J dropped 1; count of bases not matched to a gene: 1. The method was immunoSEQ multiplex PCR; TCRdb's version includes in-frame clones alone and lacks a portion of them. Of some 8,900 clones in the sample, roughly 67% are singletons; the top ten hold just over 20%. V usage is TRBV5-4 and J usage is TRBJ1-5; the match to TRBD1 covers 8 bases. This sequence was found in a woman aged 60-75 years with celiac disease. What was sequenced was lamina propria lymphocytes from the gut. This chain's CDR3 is CASSDRGSNQPQHF. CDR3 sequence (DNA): TGTGCCAGCAGCGACAGGGGCAGCAATCAGCCCCAGCATTTT.